The sequence of this T cell receptor beta chain was determined in a study of liver allograft versus peripheral blood T cells. Turning to the study itself: Hepatic allograft T cell receptor repertoires were evaluated relative to those present in recipients' peripheral blood.

Whole-study results and caveats: It was reported that the T cell receptor repertoires found inside liver allografts differed from those that were detected in peripheral blood.

The CDR3 is made up of 12 amino acids. Trimming removed 5 bases at V and 8 bases at J, with 7 bases between. CDR1 is KGHSH, CDR2 LQKENI, per germline. This clonotype is categorized as medium-sized. Its target is unknown. TCRdb used MiXCR to reprocess the reads, holding one entry per CDR3 protein. This table holds some 7,700 distinct CDR3 sequences, 16% found once. The receptor was isolated from a human patient who had a liver transplant. Some T cells may arise from the graft donor. The J gene is TRBJ1-6, the V gene TRBV18; D remains unclear. In DNA form, the CDR3 reads TGTGCCAGCTCAAGCCCGGATTCACCCCTCCACTTT. This codes for CASSSPDSPLHF.